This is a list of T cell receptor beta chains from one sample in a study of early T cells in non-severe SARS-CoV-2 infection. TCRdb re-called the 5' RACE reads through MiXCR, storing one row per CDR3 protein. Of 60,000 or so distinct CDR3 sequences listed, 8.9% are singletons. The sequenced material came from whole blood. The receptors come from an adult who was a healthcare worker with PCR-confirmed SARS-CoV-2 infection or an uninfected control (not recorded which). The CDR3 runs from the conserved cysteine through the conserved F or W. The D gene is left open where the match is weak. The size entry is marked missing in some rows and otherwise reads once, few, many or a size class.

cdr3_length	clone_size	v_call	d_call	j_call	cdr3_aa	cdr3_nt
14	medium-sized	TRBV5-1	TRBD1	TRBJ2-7	CASSSDRGQYEQYF	TGCGCCAGCAGCTCGGACAGGGGGCAGTACGAGCAGTACTTC
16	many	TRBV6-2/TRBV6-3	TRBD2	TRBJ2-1	CASRNVAGVTYNEQFF	TGTGCCAGCAGAAATGTAGCGGGAGTCACCTACAATGAGCAGTTCTTC
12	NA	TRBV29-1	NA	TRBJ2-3	CSVVYLLDTQYF	TGCAGCGTTGTTTATCTTTTAGATACGCAGTATTTT
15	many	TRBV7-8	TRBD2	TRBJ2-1	CASSWGLGSYNEQFF	TGTGCCAGCAGCTGGGGACTAGGCTCCTACAATGAGCAGTTCTTC
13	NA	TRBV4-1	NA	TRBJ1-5	CASSQMGTEPQHF	TGCGCCAGCAGCCAAATGGGCACCGAGCCCCAGCATTTT
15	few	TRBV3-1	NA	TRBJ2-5	CASSPRKLARETQYF	TGTGCCAGCAGTCCAAGAAAGTTAGCCCGGGAGACCCAGTACTTC
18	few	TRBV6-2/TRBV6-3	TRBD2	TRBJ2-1	CASSPLLPGLNSYNEQFF	TGTGCCAGCAGTCCCTTATTACCGGGACTAAACTCCTACAATGAGCAGTTCTTC
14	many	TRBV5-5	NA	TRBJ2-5	CASSTSTRQETQYF	TGTGCCAGCAGCACCTCGACGAGACAAGAGACCCAGTACTTC
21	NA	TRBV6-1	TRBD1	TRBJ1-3	CASSVTPWRAGTGASGNTIYF	TGTGCCAGCAGTGTTACCCCCTGGAGGGCTGGGACAGGCGCCTCTGGAAACACCATATATTTT
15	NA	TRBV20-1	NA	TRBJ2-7	CSARDIGGGDYEQYF	TGCAGTGCTAGAGATATCGGGGGAGGAGACTACGAGCAGTACTTC
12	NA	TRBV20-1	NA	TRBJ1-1	CSAPLGRTEVFF	TGCAGTGCTCCACTGGGACGGACTGAAGTTTTCTTT
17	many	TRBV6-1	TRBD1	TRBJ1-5	CASRQGREVTSNQPQHF	TGTGCCAGCAGACAGGGGCGGGAGGTTACGAGCAATCAGCCCCAGCATTTT
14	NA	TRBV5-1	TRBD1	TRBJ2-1	CASSPTTGRNEQFF	TGCGCCAGCAGCCCTACGACAGGGCGCAATGAGCAGTTCTTC
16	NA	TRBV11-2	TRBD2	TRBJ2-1	CASRKAGGVTPNEQFF	TGTGCCAGCAGGAAAGCGGGAGGAGTCACCCCGAATGAGCAGTTCTTC
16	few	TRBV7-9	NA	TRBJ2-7	CASSPGGGWGGYEQYF	TGTGCCAGCAGTCCCGGCGGTGGGTGGGGAGGCTACGAGCAGTACTTC
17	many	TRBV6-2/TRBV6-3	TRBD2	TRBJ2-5	CASSYGGTSGSVETQYF	TGTGCCAGCAGTTACGGGGGGACTAGCGGGAGCGTCGAGACCCAGTACTTC
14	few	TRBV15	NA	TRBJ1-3	CATSAGDSGNTIYF	TGTGCCACCAGCGCGGGGGACTCTGGAAACACCATATATTTT
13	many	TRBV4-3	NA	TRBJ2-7	CASSQGTSYEQYF	TGCGCCAGCAGCCAAGGCACCTCCTACGAGCAGTACTTC
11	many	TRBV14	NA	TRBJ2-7	CASRLGTLQYF	TGTGCCAGCCGATTAGGGACTTTGCAGTACTTC
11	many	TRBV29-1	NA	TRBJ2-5	CSVEVQETQYF	TGCAGCGTTGAGGTTCAAGAGACCCAGTACTTC
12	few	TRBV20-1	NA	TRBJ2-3	CSARGTPDTQYF	TGCAGTGCTAGAGGGACACCTGATACGCAGTATTTT
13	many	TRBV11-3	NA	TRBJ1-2	CASSGTTADGYTF	TGTGCCAGCTCCGGGACAACGGCTGATGGCTACACCTTC
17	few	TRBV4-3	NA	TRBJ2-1	CASSQDPRGSSYNEQFF	TGCGCCAGCAGCCAAGATCCCCGAGGGAGTTCGTACAATGAGCAGTTCTTC
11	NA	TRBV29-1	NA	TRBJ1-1	CSVGPLNEAFF	TGCAGCGTTGGGCCGTTGAATGAAGCTTTCTTT
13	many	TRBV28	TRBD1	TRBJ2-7	CASSSDRAYEQYF	TGTGCCAGCAGCTCCGACAGGGCCTACGAGCAGTACTTC
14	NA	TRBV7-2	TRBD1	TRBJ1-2	CASSISTGYYGYTF	TGTGCCAGCAGTATATCGACAGGGTACTATGGCTACACCTTC
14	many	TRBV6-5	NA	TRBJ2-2	CASSSGVGTGELFF	TGTGCCAGCAGTTCAGGGGTGGGCACCGGGGAGCTGTTTTTT
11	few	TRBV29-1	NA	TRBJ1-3	CSADGGNTIYF	TGCAGCGCCGATGGGGGAAACACCATATATTTT
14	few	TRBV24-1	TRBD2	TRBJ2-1	CATSQAGAYNEQFF	TGTGCGACCAGTCAAGCGGGAGCCTACAATGAGCAGTTCTTC
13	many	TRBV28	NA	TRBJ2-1	CASSFGGLGEQFF	TGTGCCAGCAGTTTCGGGGGGCTTGGTGAGCAGTTCTTC
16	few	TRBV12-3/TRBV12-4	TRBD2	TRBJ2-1	CASSLKSGVSYNEQFF	TGTGCCAGCAGTTTAAAAAGCGGGGTCTCCTACAATGAGCAGTTCTTC
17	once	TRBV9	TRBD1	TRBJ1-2	CASSGAADRGLGYGYTF	TGTGCCAGCAGCGGGGCGGCAGACAGGGGGCTAGGCTATGGCTACACCTTC
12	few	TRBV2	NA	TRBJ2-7	CASSSTQSEQYF	TGTGCCAGCAGTTCTACTCAGTCAGAGCAGTACTTC
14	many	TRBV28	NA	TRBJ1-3	CASSFVSSGNTIYF	TGTGCCAGCAGTTTCGTGAGCTCTGGAAACACCATATATTTT
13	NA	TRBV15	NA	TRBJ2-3	CATSGAVTDTQYF	TGTGCCACCTCTGGAGCGGTCACAGATACGCAGTATTTT
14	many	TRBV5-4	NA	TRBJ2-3	CASSLGEIADTQYF	TGTGCCAGCAGCTTGGGGGAGATTGCAGATACGCAGTATTTT
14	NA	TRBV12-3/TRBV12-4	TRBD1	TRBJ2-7	CASNTQGQEYEQYF	TGTGCCAGCAACACCCAGGGACAGGAGTACGAGCAGTACTTC
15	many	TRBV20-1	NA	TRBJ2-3	CSANKDSPFTDTQYF	TGCAGTGCTAATAAGGACAGTCCTTTCACAGATACGCAGTATTTT
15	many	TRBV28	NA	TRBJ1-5	CASSLPGRSNQPQHF	TGTGCCAGCAGTTTACCGGGGCGAAGCAATCAGCCCCAGCATTTT
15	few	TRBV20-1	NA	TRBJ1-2	CSARDRSPALYGYTF	TGCAGTGCTAGAGATAGGAGCCCAGCTCTCTATGGCTACACCTTC
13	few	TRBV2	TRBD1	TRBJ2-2	CASIHRGAGELFF	TGTGCCAGCATCCACAGGGGCGCCGGGGAGCTGTTTTTT
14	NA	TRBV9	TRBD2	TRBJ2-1	CASSGSGTPDEQFF	TGTGCCAGCAGCGGTAGCGGGACCCCCGATGAGCAGTTCTTC
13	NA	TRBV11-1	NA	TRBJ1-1	CASSLTGPREAFF	TGTGCCAGCAGCTTAACAGGACCACGGGAAGCTTTCTTT
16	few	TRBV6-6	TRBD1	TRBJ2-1	CASSPHTGGDYNEQFF	TGTGCCAGCAGCCCCCATACAGGGGGCGATTACAATGAGCAGTTCTTC
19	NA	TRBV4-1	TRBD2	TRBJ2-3	CASSPRFAQTSGSTDTQYF	TGCGCCAGCAGCCCAAGATTTGCCCAAACTAGCGGAAGCACAGATACGCAGTATTTT
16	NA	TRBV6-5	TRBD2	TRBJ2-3	CASSSLTSGTPDTQYF	TGTGCCAGCAGTTCCTTGACTAGCGGGACCCCAGATACGCAGTATTTT
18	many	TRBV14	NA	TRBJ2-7	CASSPGGRWGLRWNEQYF	TGTGCCAGCAGCCCCGGCGGTAGGTGGGGCCTTAGGTGGAACGAGCAGTACTTC
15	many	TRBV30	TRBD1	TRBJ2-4	CAWSSGQGAKNIQYF	TGTGCCTGGAGCTCGGGACAGGGGGCCAAAAACATTCAGTACTTC
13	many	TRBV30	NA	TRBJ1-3	CAWSPGSGNTIYF	TGTGCCTGGAGTCCCGGATCTGGAAACACCATATATTTT
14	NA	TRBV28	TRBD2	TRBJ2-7	CASITSTSSFEQYF	TGTGCCAGCATTACTTCGACTAGCAGCTTCGAGCAGTACTTC
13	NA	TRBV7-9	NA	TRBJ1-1	CASSLGVATEAFF	TGTGCCAGCAGCTTGGGGGTGGCCACTGAAGCTTTCTTT
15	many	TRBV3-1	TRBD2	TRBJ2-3	CASSQSLAGADTQYF	TGTGCCAGCAGCCAAAGTCTAGCGGGAGCAGATACGCAGTATTTT
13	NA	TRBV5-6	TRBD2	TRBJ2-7	CASSLPTSGEQYF	TGTGCCAGCAGCTTACCGACTAGCGGGGAGCAGTACTTC
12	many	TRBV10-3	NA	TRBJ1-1	CATTGVNTEAFF	TGTGCCACAACGGGGGTGAACACTGAAGCTTTCTTT
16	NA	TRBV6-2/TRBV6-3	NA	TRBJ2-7	CASSYSVPGAAREQYF	TGTGCCAGCAGTTACTCGGTTCCGGGAGCGGCCCGCGAGCAGTACTTC
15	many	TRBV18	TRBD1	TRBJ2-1	CASSPSGQGMDEQFF	TGTGCCAGCTCACCAAGTGGACAGGGAATGGATGAGCAGTTCTTC
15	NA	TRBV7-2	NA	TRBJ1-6	CASSLVLTYNSPLHF	TGTGCCAGCAGCTTAGTCCTGACCTATAATTCACCCCTCCACTTT
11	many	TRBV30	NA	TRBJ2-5	CAWAMGIFQYF	TGTGCCTGGGCAATGGGAATTTTCCAGTACTTC
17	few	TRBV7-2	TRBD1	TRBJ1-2	CASSFATGGANNYGYTF	TGTGCCAGCAGCTTTGCCACAGGGGGCGCAAATAACTATGGCTACACCTTC
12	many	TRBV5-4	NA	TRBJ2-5	CASSSRTETQYF	TGTGCCAGCAGCTCCCGGACGGAGACCCAGTACTTC